These 5 T cell receptor beta chains originate from one sample sequenced in a study of blood T cell repertoires in COVID-19. Assay: immunoSEQ multiplex PCR; the TCRdb copy retains only in-frame clones and omits some. This sample yields around 120,000 clones, of which around 90% are seen a single time; 3.5% to 4.5% belongs to the top ten. The sample consisted of peripheral blood. The receptors were gathered from a woman aged 60-75 years with COVID-19, enrolled during active disease.

This chain links TRBV7-3 with TRBJ2-3; D remains ambiguous. Germline V gene sequence: CDR1 SGHTA, CDR2 FQGTGA. Trimming left V 3 bases short and J 0 bases short, with 10 bases between. The CDR3 runs to 15 residues. The CDR3 is CASSFKASSTDTQYF. Written as DNA, the CDR3 is TGTGCCAGCAGCTTTAAAGCCTCTAGCACAGATACGCAGTATTTT. The full variable domain, completed using reference TRBV7-3 and TRBJ2-3, is GAGVSQTPSNKVTEKGKYVELRCDPISGHTALYWYRQSLGQGPEFLIYFQGTGAADDSGLPNDRFFAVRPEGSVSTLKIQRTERGDSAVYLCASSFKASSTDTQYFGPGTRLTVL.

The chain carries TRBV27 and TRBJ2-7, with D hard to call. Germline CDR1 MNHEY, CDR2 SMNVEV (reference sequence). V dropped 3 bases and J dropped 0 bases, with 6 bases sitting between them. This CDR3 spans 13 amino acids. The CDR3 loop is CASSFEASYEQYF. The DNA of the CDR3 is TGTGCCAGCAGTTTCGAGGCCTCCTACGAGCAGTACTTC.

The chain carries TRBV19 and TRBJ2-5; the D is unclear. With 3 bases removed from V and 1 base from J, the gap between germline ends came to 9 bases. The germline V gene has CDR1 LNHDA and CDR2 SQIVND (reference sequence). The CDR3 runs 14 residues. CDR3 residues: CASSILGSQETQYF. CDR3 sequence (DNA): TGTGCCAGTAGTATTCTCGGTAGCCAAGAGACCCAGTACTTC.

J is TRBJ2-7 and V is TRBV20-1, with no clear D. The germline gives CDR1 DFQATT, CDR2 SNEGSKA (reference sequence). Deletions cut 1 base from V and 6 bases from J, with 7 bases between. The length of the CDR3 is 11 residues. CDR3 sequence: CSARAGFEQYF. The CDR3 nucleotides read TGCAGTGCTAGAGCGGGTTTCGAGCAGTACTTC.

About this clone: Other DNA sequences of this sample code for an identical CDR3. V and J are TRBV19 and TRBJ2-3; tentative D call: TRBD1 (6 bases). Trimming cost V 5 bases and J 0 bases, with 12 bases left between them. This CDR3 spans 15 amino acids. CDR1 is LNHDA and CDR2 is SQIVND in the germline V gene (reference sequence). The CDR3 reads CASSPGTSSTDTQYF. The CDR3 coding sequence is TGTGCCAGTAGTCCCGGGACATCTAGCACAGATACGCAGTATTTT.